A single T cell receptor (beta chain) is shown here with its context. Its antigen has not been determined. No much larger clone is present one base from it, and per-base qualities are unavailable. This specimen comes from a study of OX40 agonist ivuxolimab in advanced cancers. Turning to the overall study: Ivuxolimab, which targeted the costimulatory receptor OX40 (CD134), was an agonistic, fully human IgG2 monoclonal antibody. Intravenous ivuxolimab was administered to patients every 2 weeks at six dose levels: 0.01, 0.1, 0.3, 1.5, 3 and 10 mg/kg. Of the roughly 52 dose-escalation patients, hepatocellular carcinoma was present in about 20, melanoma in some 15, renal cell carcinoma in 9 and head and neck cancer in 9. In the dose-escalation cohort, 82.7% of patients were male, and the mean age was approximately 55 years, with a range of about 23 to 90. Patients were allowed to have had prior anti-PD-1, anti-PD-L1 or anti-CTLA-4 therapy, and around 43% of the dose-escalation patients had been treated with checkpoint inhibitors. Partial responses occurred in three dose-escalation patients: two with cutaneous melanoma and one with hepatocellular carcinoma. The point of sequencing TCRbeta in the periphery was to test whether ivuxolimab changed TCR sequence diversity and drove clonal T-cell expansion. The paper covers the monotherapy dose-escalation part of the phase I ivuxolimab trial, which included N ≈ 54 patients. Broad study findings and their caveats: In the 0.1-3.0 mg/kg groups, partial responders were among the patients with the lowest normalized peripheral clonal expansion, particularly in CD8+ T cells. Low levels of normalized T-cell clonal expansion were also seen in some nonresponding patients. After ivuxolimab, more expanded clones were found on average in CD8+ T cells than in CD4+ T cells. At doses from 0.1 to 3.0 mg/kg, clonal expansion was seen in both CD4+ and CD8+ blood T cells between baseline and week 6. The antigen specificity of the clonally expanded peripheral T cells was not determined.

V is clipped by 2 bases and J by 0 bases, and the sequence between their germline boundaries is 8 bases long. The CDR3 sequence holds 15 residues, the cysteine and phenylalanine included. Just CDR3 DNA is preserved here, 45 bases in frame from base 1. CDR1 is given as SEHNR and CDR2 as FQNEAQ, both from the germline V gene (reference sequence). Patients with a history of autoimmune disease or receiving systemic immunosuppression were excluded from the trial. Peripheral blood for TCR sequencing was collected from all dose cohorts at baseline, on cycle 4 day 1, and on cycle 7 day 1. The samples were taken from a phase I, first-in-human, multicenter, open-label dose-escalation trial of ivuxolimab. Adults with locally advanced or metastatic melanoma, renal cell, hepatocellular, or head and neck squamous cell carcinoma were enrolled in the trial. Before TCR sequencing, CD4+ and CD8+ T cells were separately sorted from peripheral blood.

To sequence the TCRbeta CDR3 region, genomic DNA was isolated from the sorted cells. TCRbeta CDR3 regions were sequenced using the immunoSEQ Assay. TCRdb stores this immuneACCESS table with in-frame sequences only. Part of the clones is absent; in the studies checked, under half of the shortfall reflects unresolved V genes, and no reason is known for the rest. The sample contains over 30,000 clones, approximately 91% of them found a single time. The leading ten clones occupy less than 5.5% of the sample. The sequence is built from TRBV7-9 and TRBJ1-3; the D gene cannot be named for sure. The sample consisted of CD4+ or CD8+ T cells sorted from blood, taken in a trial of the OX40 agonist ivuxolimab. This TCR derives from an adult with an advanced solid tumor such as melanoma, head and neck, liver or kidney cancer. The DNA sequence reads TGTGCCAGCAGCTTAATGGGCCTCTCTGGAAACACCATATATTTT. Its protein is CASSLMGLSGNTIYF.